These T cell receptor beta chains were read from a single sample in a study of shared clonotypes between healthy human individuals. Clones were sequenced by immunoSEQ multiplex PCR, and TCRdb holds only the in-frame ones, with some missing. The top ten hold 0.35% to 0.45% of the sample, which has 2 million to 3 million clones, under 95% seen once. Material: naive CD4+ T cells from PBMCs. The receptors originated from a man younger than 30 in good health. Some clones in this sample may be carry-over from other donors' samples. The CDR3 runs from the conserved cysteine through the conserved F or W. The D gene is left open where the match is weak. The size field is filled for only some rows; it gives once, few, many or a size class.

abundance: once; v_gene: TRBV5-1; d_gene: TRBD1; j_gene: TRBJ2-7; CDR3aa: CASSGTGWYEQYF; CDR3nt: TGCGCCAGCAGCGGGACAGGGTGGTACGAGCAGTACTTC
abundance: -; v_gene: TRBV27; d_gene: -; j_gene: TRBJ1-5; CDR3aa: CASSRGQPQHF; CDR3nt: TGTGCCAGCAGTAGAGGTCAGCCCCAGCATTTT
abundance: -; v_gene: TRBV27; d_gene: TRBD1; j_gene: TRBJ1-5; CDR3aa: CASGDRGFSNQPQHF; CDR3nt: TGTGCCAGCGGGGACAGGGGTTTTAGCAATCAGCCCCAGCATTTT
abundance: -; v_gene: TRBV6-6; d_gene: TRBD2; j_gene: TRBJ2-7; CDR3aa: CASRPPGLQTYEQYF; CDR3nt: TGTGCCAGCAGGCCCCCGGGACTACAAACCTACGAGCAGTACTTC
abundance: -; v_gene: TRBV12-5; d_gene: -; j_gene: TRBJ2-1; CDR3aa: CASGSLSGDFSYNEQFF; CDR3nt: TGTGCTAGTGGTTCACTCTCGGGTGACTTCTCCTACAATGAGCAGTTCTTC
abundance: -; v_gene: TRBV18; d_gene: TRBD1; j_gene: TRBJ2-5; CDR3aa: CASSPYRGQETQYF; CDR3nt: TGTGCCAGCTCACCGTACAGGGGGCAAGAGACCCAGTACTTC
abundance: -; v_gene: TRBV2; d_gene: -; j_gene: TRBJ1-4; CDR3aa: CASSAMDSGATNEKLFF; CDR3nt: TGTGCCAGCAGTGCCATGGACAGCGGAGCAACTAATGAAAAACTGTTTTTT
abundance: -; v_gene: TRBV6-5; d_gene: -; j_gene: TRBJ2-1; CDR3aa: CASSSSNEQFF; CDR3nt: -
abundance: -; v_gene: TRBV6-1; d_gene: TRBD2; j_gene: TRBJ2-7; CDR3aa: CASSAPIGGGRLTFNEQYF; CDR3nt: TGTGCCAGCAGTGCCCCCATCGGCGGGGGGAGACTCACCTTCAACGAGCAGTACTTC
abundance: once; v_gene: TRBV28; d_gene: -; j_gene: TRBJ1-5; CDR3aa: CASQGYSNQPQHF; CDR3nt: TGTGCCAGCCAGGGGTATAGCAATCAGCCCCAGCATTTT
abundance: -; v_gene: TRBV18; d_gene: TRBD1; j_gene: TRBJ2-5; CDR3aa: CASSPQTGGSGETQYF; CDR3nt: TGTGCCAGCTCACCCCAAACAGGGGGGAGCGGAGAGACCCAGTACTTC
abundance: -; v_gene: TRBV28; d_gene: -; j_gene: TRBJ2-3; CDR3aa: CASTPGGPLSTDTQYF; CDR3nt: TGTGCCAGCACCCCTGGGGGACCCCTAAGCACAGATACGCAGTATTTT
abundance: -; v_gene: TRBV10-3; d_gene: -; j_gene: TRBJ2-7; CDR3aa: CAISESQGREQYF; CDR3nt: TGTGCCATCAGTGAGTCCCAGGGACGCGAGCAGTACTTC
abundance: -; v_gene: TRBV5-8; d_gene: -; j_gene: TRBJ2-1; CDR3aa: CASSPRGEQFF; CDR3nt: TGTGCCAGCAGCCCAAGGGGTGAGCAGTTCTTC
abundance: once; v_gene: TRBV6-5; d_gene: TRBD1; j_gene: TRBJ1-1; CDR3aa: CASHQGAAAFF; CDR3nt: TGTGCCAGCCATCAGGGGGCCGCGGCTTTCTTT
abundance: -; v_gene: TRBV4-3; d_gene: -; j_gene: TRBJ2-7; CDR3aa: CASSQDLVSEQYF; CDR3nt: TGCGCCAGCAGCCAAGATCTAGTCAGTGAGCAGTACTTC
abundance: -; v_gene: TRBV7-2; d_gene: -; j_gene: TRBJ1-1; CDR3aa: CASSLEAVTAFF; CDR3nt: TGTGCCAGCAGCTTAGAGGCAGTAACAGCTTTCTTT
abundance: -; v_gene: TRBV16; d_gene: TRBD1; j_gene: TRBJ1-2; CDR3aa: CASSRTGGGYTF; CDR3nt: TGTGCCAGCAGCCGTACAGGGGGCGGCTACACCTTC
abundance: -; v_gene: TRBV11-3; d_gene: -; j_gene: TRBJ2-2; CDR3aa: CASSLRVGELFF; CDR3nt: TGTGCCAGCAGCCTCCGGGTTGGGGAGCTGTTTTTT
abundance: -; v_gene: TRBV14; d_gene: -; j_gene: TRBJ2-2; CDR3aa: CASSHLRDSTGELFF; CDR3nt: TGTGCCAGCAGCCACCTCAGGGATAGCACCGGGGAGCTGTTTTTT
abundance: -; v_gene: TRBV5-1; d_gene: TRBD2; j_gene: TRBJ2-7; CDR3aa: CASSPRGLAGAYEQYF; CDR3nt: TGCGCCAGCAGCCCCAGGGGACTAGCGGGAGCCTACGAGCAGTACTTC
abundance: -; v_gene: TRBV7-2; d_gene: -; j_gene: TRBJ1-2; CDR3aa: CASSLQRANYGYTF; CDR3nt: TGTGCCAGCAGTCTACAGCGAGCTAACTATGGCTACACCTTC
abundance: -; v_gene: TRBV6-6; d_gene: TRBD1; j_gene: TRBJ2-4; CDR3aa: CASSYSQGAGNIQYF; CDR3nt: TGTGCCAGCAGTTACTCACAGGGGGCAGGGAACATTCAGTACTTC
abundance: -; v_gene: TRBV19; d_gene: TRBD1; j_gene: TRBJ2-7; CDR3aa: CASSDRQGASEQYF; CDR3nt: TGTGCCAGTAGCGACCGACAGGGCGCCAGCGAGCAGTACTTC
abundance: -; v_gene: TRBV5-1; d_gene: -; j_gene: TRBJ1-2; CDR3aa: CASSLAEGNYGYTF; CDR3nt: TGCGCCAGCAGCTTGGCCGAGGGGAACTATGGCTACACCTTC
abundance: -; v_gene: TRBV5-1; d_gene: -; j_gene: TRBJ2-1; CDR3aa: CASSLTGPPSGYNEQFF; CDR3nt: TGCGCCAGCAGCTTGACAGGGCCTCCTTCTGGGTACAATGAGCAGTTCTTC
abundance: once; v_gene: TRBV5-1; d_gene: TRBD1; j_gene: TRBJ1-3; CDR3aa: CASSETGLSGNTIYF; CDR3nt: TGCGCCAGCAGCGAGACAGGGCTTTCTGGAAACACCATATATTTT
abundance: -; v_gene: TRBV28; d_gene: -; j_gene: TRBJ2-1; CDR3aa: CASSLRYNEQFF; CDR3nt: TGTGCCAGCAGCCTGCGGTACAATGAGCAGTTCTTC
abundance: -; v_gene: TRBV28; d_gene: TRBD2; j_gene: TRBJ2-5; CDR3aa: CASSLRGLAPQETQYF; CDR3nt: TGTGCCAGCAGTTTACGGGGACTAGCGCCACAAGAGACCCAGTACTTC
abundance: -; v_gene: TRBV5-1; d_gene: TRBD1; j_gene: TRBJ2-7; CDR3aa: CASSLTGVEQYF; CDR3nt: TGCGCCAGCAGCTTGACAGGGGTCGAGCAGTACTTC
abundance: -; v_gene: TRBV10-3; d_gene: TRBD2; j_gene: TRBJ2-7; CDR3aa: CAISGLAGSYEQYF; CDR3nt: TGTGCCATCAGTGGACTAGCGGGAAGCTACGAGCAGTACTTC
abundance: -; v_gene: TRBV9; d_gene: -; j_gene: TRBJ2-2; CDR3aa: CASSPTGTPNTGELFF; CDR3nt: TGTGCCAGCAGCCCCACCGGGACACCGAACACCGGGGAGCTGTTTTTT
abundance: once; v_gene: TRBV27; d_gene: TRBD2; j_gene: TRBJ2-5; CDR3aa: CASSFGTSAETQYF; CDR3nt: TGTGCCAGCAGTTTCGGGACTAGCGCTGAGACCCAGTACTTC
abundance: -; v_gene: TRBV2; d_gene: TRBD2; j_gene: TRBJ2-7; CDR3aa: CASRNGRASYEQYF; CDR3nt: TGTGCCAGCAGGAACGGGAGGGCCTCCTACGAGCAGTACTTC
abundance: -; v_gene: TRBV5-6; d_gene: -; j_gene: TRBJ1-2; CDR3aa: CASSLGGFDITYGYTF; CDR3nt: TGTGCCAGCAGCTTGGGTGGTTTTGACATCACCTATGGCTACACCTTC
abundance: -; v_gene: TRBV5-1; d_gene: TRBD2; j_gene: TRBJ2-2; CDR3aa: CASSERGVNTGELFF; CDR3nt: TGCGCCAGCAGCGAGCGGGGGGTTAACACCGGGGAGCTGTTTTTT
abundance: -; v_gene: TRBV7-2; d_gene: -; j_gene: TRBJ1-4; CDR3aa: CASSPMGSGTNEKLFF; CDR3nt: TGTGCCAGCAGCCCAATGGGGAGCGGAACTAATGAAAAACTGTTTTTT
abundance: -; v_gene: TRBV23-1; d_gene: TRBD1; j_gene: TRBJ2-7; CDR3aa: CASHGTGDPDEQYF; CDR3nt: TGCGCCTCCCACGGGACAGGGGATCCGGACGAGCAGTACTTC
abundance: few; v_gene: TRBV25-1; d_gene: TRBD1; j_gene: TRBJ1-1; CDR3aa: CASTSRTGRTEAFF; CDR3nt: TGTGCCAGCACCAGCAGGACAGGGCGCACTGAAGCTTTCTTT
abundance: -; v_gene: TRBV21-1; d_gene: -; j_gene: TRBJ2-7; CDR3aa: CASSKVGTGGNEQYF; CDR3nt: TGTGCCAGCAGCAAAGTAGGCACAGGAGGAAACGAGCAGTACTTC
abundance: -; v_gene: TRBV2; d_gene: TRBD2; j_gene: TRBJ2-7; CDR3aa: CASDLAGVGEQYF; CDR3nt: TGTGCCAGCGATCTAGCGGGCGTAGGCGAGCAGTACTTC
abundance: once; v_gene: TRBV30; d_gene: TRBD1; j_gene: TRBJ2-3; CDR3aa: CAWSPGQGRSDTQYF; CDR3nt: TGTGCCTGGAGTCCAGGACAGGGGAGATCAGATACGCAGTATTTT
abundance: -; v_gene: TRBV12-2; d_gene: -; j_gene: TRBJ2-7; CDR3aa: CASRPLTDSYEQYF; CDR3nt: TGTGCAAGTCGCCCGTTGACTGACTCCTACGAGCAGTACTTC
abundance: -; v_gene: TRBV30; d_gene: TRBD1; j_gene: TRBJ1-6; CDR3aa: CARDVGTANSPLHF; CDR3nt: TGTGCCCGGGACGTCGGGACAGCTAATTCACCCCTCCACTTT
abundance: -; v_gene: TRBV28; d_gene: -; j_gene: TRBJ2-1; CDR3aa: CASSSTLGTDSYNEQFF; CDR3nt: TGTGCCAGCAGTTCAACCCTGGGGACTGATTCCTACAATGAGCAGTTCTTC
abundance: -; v_gene: TRBV5-1; d_gene: -; j_gene: TRBJ2-1; CDR3aa: CASSLSPGGRTEGNEQFF; CDR3nt: TGCGCCAGCAGCTTAAGCCCGGGGGGCCGCACCGAAGGCAATGAGCAGTTCTTC
abundance: -; v_gene: TRBV4-2; d_gene: -; j_gene: TRBJ1-2; CDR3aa: CASSQGRLGGGYTF; CDR3nt: TGTGCCAGCAGCCAAGGCAGGCTGGGTGGTGGCTACACCTTC
abundance: -; v_gene: TRBV7-2; d_gene: TRBD1; j_gene: TRBJ2-7; CDR3aa: CASLTLRGQGSSYEQYF; CDR3nt: TGTGCCAGCCTTACTCTGCGGGGACAGGGGTCTTCCTACGAGCAGTACTTC
abundance: -; v_gene: TRBV30; d_gene: TRBD2; j_gene: TRBJ2-3; CDR3aa: CAWSASRSSGVPDTQYF; CDR3nt: TGTGCCTGGAGTGCATCCCGTAGTAGCGGGGTCCCAGATACGCAGTATTTT
abundance: -; v_gene: TRBV28; d_gene: -; j_gene: TRBJ2-7; CDR3aa: CASNPGGAISYEQYF; CDR3nt: TGTGCCAGCAACCCGGGCGGGGCTATATCCTACGAGCAGTACTTC
abundance: -; v_gene: TRBV18; d_gene: TRBD1; j_gene: TRBJ2-6; CDR3aa: CASSQNRDRGSGANVLTF; CDR3nt: TGTGCCAGCTCACAGAACCGGGACAGGGGCTCTGGGGCCAACGTCCTGACTTTC